The present entry profiles one T cell receptor beta chain with its context. Original processing methods: Researchers report that nucleated cell counts were estimated from reference gene primer amplification. The assay was immunoSEQ multiplex PCR, and TCRdb's table has in-frame clones only and misses some. That table furnishes V, J and clone size, whereas the DNA furnished D and trimming. The data show approximately 400,000 clones, 88% seen once. This sample is part of a study of blood T cell repertoires in COVID-19. For the study at large: Nucleic acid was either cDNA or gDNA, and it came from T cells, B-cell-depleted T cells, or PBMCs.

Trimming took 8 bases from V and 5 from J, leaving 12 bases between them. Germline V gene sequence: CDR1 GTSNPN, CDR2 SVGIG (reference sequence). The CDR3 is 12 residues long. The sequencing sample was made of peripheral blood. The chain employs TRBV30 and TRBJ2-2; D not resolved. The source of this sequence is a woman in her 50s with COVID-19, enrolled during active disease. The CDR3 sequence is CAEVPPTGELFF. In DNA, the CDR3 is TGTGCCGAGGTCCCGCCGACCGGGGAGCTGTTTTTT.